This entry concerns a single T cell receptor (beta chain). Its antigen is as yet unknown. Generated by immunoSEQ multiplex PCR, the TCRdb table keeps only in-frame clones and is missing some. The table includes 90,000 to 150,000 clones, approximately 87% detected once. These data belong to a study of T cell responses to AZD1222 COVID-19 vaccine. The study, taken as a whole, reports: Donors in the cohort were predominantly white British and more often female, and clonal diversity was possibly underestimated. Spike-wide vaccine-associated CD4 TCRs dominated at 160-218 and 743-854. Variant regions that are unmutated are reportedly the target of nearly half of spike-specific TCRs.

V shed 0 bases and J shed 1 base, with 7 bases lying between them. This CDR3 comprises 15 residues. CDR1 is LGHNT, CDR2 FRNRAP, per germline. The origin of this receptor is an adult in good health. Sample: peripheral blood, taken on day 0 of AZD1222 vaccination. The chain combines TRBV12-5 with TRBJ1-3; D is unclear. This CDR3 reads CASGLVTESGNTIYF. CDR3 in DNA: TGTGCTAGTGGTTTGGTGACGGAGTCTGGAAACACCATATATTTT.